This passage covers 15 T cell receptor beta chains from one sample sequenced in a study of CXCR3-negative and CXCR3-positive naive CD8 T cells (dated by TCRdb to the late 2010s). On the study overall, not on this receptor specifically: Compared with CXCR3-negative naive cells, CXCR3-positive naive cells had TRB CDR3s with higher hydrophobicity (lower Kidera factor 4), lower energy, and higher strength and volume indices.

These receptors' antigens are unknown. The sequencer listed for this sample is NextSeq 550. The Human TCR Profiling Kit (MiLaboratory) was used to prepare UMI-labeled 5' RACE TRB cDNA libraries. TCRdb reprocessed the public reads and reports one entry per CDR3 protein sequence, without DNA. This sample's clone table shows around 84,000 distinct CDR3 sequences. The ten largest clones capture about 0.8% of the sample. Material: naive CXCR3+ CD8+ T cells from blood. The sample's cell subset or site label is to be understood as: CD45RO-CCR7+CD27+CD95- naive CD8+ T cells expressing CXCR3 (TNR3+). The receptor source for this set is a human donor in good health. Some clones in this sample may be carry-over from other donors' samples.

The CDR3 sequence is CASSQGGEQFF. The chain employs TRBV4-2 and TRBJ2-1; the TRBD1 assignment by TCRdb is unverifiable without DNA. The CDR3 loop spans 11 amino acids. Germline CDR1 and CDR2: LGHNA and YNFKEQ.

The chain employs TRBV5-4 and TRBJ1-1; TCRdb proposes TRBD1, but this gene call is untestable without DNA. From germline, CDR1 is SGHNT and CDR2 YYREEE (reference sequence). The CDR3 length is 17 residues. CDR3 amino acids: CASSLKTTGWVDTEAFF.

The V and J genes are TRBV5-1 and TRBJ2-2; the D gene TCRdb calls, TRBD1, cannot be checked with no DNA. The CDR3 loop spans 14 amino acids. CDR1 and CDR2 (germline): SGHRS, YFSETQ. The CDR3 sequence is CASGITGNTGELFF. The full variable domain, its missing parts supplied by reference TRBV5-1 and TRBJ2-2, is KAGVTQTPRYLIKTRGQQVTLSCSPISGHRSVSWYQQTPGQGLQFLFEYFSETQRNKGNFPGRFSGRQFSNSRSEMNVSTLELGDSALYLCASGITGNTGELFFGEGSRLTVL.

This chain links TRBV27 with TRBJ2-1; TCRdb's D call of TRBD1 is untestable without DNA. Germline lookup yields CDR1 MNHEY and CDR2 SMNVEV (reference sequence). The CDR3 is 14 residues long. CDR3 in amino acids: CASSLGTTYNEQFF.

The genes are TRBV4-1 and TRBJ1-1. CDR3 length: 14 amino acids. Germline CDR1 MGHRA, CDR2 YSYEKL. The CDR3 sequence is CASSQATANTEAFF.

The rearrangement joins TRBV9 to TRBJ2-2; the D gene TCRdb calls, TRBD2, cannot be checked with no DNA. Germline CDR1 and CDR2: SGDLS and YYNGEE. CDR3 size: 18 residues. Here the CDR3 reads CASSVKVAGVANTGELFF. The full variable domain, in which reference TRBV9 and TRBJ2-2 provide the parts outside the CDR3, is DSGVTQTPKHLITATGQRVTLRCSPRSGDLSVYWYQQSLDQGLQFLIQYYNGEERAKGNILERFSAQQFPDLHSELNLSSLELGDSALYFCASSVKVAGVANTGELFFGEGSRLTVL.

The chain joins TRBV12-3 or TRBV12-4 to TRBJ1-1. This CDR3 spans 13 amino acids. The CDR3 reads CASSHKVSTEAFF.

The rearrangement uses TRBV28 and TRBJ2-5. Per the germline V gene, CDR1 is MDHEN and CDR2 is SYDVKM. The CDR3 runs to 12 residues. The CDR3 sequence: CASSLTQETQYF.

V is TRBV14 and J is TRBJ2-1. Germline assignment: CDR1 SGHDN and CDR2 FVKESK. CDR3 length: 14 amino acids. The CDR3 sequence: CASSQSAAYNEQFF.

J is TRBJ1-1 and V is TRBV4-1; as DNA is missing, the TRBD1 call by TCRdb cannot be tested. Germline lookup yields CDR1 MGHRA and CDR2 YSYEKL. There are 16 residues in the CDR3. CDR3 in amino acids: CASSHARDRGAHEAFF.

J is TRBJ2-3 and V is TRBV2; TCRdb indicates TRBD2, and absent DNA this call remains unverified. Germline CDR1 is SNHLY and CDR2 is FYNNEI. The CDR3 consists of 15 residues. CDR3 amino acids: CASSYRERNTDTQYF. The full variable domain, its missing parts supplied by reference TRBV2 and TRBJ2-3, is EPEVTQTPSHQVTQMGQEVILRCVPISNHLYFYWYRQILGQKVEFLVSFYNNEISEKSEIFDDQFSVERPDGSNFTLKIRSTKLEDSAMYFCASSYRERNTDTQYFGPGTRLTVL.

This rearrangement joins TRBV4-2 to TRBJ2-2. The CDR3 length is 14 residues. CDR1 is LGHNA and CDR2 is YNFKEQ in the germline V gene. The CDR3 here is CASSQDPSPGELFF.

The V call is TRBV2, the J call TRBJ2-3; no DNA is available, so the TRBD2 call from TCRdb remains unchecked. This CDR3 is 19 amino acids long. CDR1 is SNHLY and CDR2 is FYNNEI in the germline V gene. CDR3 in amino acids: CASHPTVPGLANPADTQYF. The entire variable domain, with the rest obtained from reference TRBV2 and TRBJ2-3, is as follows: EPEVTQTPSHQVTQMGQEVILRCVPISNHLYFYWYRQILGQKVEFLVSFYNNEISEKSEIFDDQFSVERPDGSNFTLKIRSTKLEDSAMYFCASHPTVPGLANPADTQYFGPGTRLTVL.

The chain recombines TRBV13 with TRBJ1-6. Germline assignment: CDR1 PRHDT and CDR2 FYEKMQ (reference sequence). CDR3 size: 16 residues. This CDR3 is CASSPSLGSYNSPLHF.

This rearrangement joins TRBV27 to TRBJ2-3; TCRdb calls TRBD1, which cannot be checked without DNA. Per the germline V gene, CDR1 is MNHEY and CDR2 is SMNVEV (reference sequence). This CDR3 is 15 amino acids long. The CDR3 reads CASSSPGQQKNTQYF.